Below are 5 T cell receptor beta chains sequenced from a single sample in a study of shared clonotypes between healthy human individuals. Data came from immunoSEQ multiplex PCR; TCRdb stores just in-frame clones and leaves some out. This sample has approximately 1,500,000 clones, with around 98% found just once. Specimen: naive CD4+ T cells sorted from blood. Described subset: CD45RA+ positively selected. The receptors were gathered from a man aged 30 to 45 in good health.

CDR3 nucleotides: TGTGCCAGCAGGACGCACAGGGGAGGGCAGCCCCAGCATTTT. Encoded protein: CASRTHRGGQPQHF. The chain combines TRBV6-1 with TRBJ1-5; 7 nucleotides agree with TRBD1. Germline-derived CDR1 and CDR2 are MNHNS and SASEGT. The CDR3 contains 14 residues. The V segment lost 6 bases and the J segment 7 bases; nucleotides outside the gene matches: 9.

The CDR3 is CASRIRTGLGQYF. CDR3 DNA sequence: TGTGCCAGCAGGATAAGGACGGGTCTAGGGCAGTACTTC. V gene TRBV2 combines with J gene TRBJ2-7; no clear D. This CDR3 contains 13 residues. Germline CDR1 reads SNHLY; CDR2 reads FYNNEI. The ends were cut back, 6 bases at V and 9 bases at J, with 18 bases in the middle.

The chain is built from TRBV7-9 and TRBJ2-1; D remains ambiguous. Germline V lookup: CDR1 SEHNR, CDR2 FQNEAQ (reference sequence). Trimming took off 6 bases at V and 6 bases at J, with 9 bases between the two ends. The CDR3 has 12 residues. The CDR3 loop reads CASSKRVNEQFF. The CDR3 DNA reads TGTGCCAGCAGTAAGCGCGTCAATGAGCAGTTCTTC.

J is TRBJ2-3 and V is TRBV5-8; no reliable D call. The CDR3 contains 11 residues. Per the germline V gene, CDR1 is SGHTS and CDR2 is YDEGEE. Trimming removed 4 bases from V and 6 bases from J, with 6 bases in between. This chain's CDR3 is CASSVLDTQYF. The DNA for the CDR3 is TGTGCCAGCAGCGTACTGGATACGCAGTATTTT.

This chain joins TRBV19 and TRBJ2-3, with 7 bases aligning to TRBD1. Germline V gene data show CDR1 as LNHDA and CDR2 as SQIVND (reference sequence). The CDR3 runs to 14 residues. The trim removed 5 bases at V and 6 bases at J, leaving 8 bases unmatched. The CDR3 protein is CASSQGTAIDTQYF. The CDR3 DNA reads TGTGCCAGTAGTCAGGGGACAGCGATCGATACGCAGTATTTT.